This T cell receptor (beta chain) was identified in a study of CD4 and CD8 cells across lung adenocarcinoma regions. TCRdb reprocessed the PCR reads with MiXCR, giving one entry per CDR3 protein. The sample contains about 17,000 distinct CDR3 sequences, roughly 46% of which appear only once. Trimming pared 6 bases from V and 0 bases from J, leaving 12 bases between. CDR1 is MNHEY and CDR2 is SMNVEV in the germline V gene (reference sequence). The CDR3 runs 15 residues. The chain employs TRBV27 and TRBJ2-4; D possibly corresponds to TRBD2 (6 bases). Sequences were obtained from CD4+ T cells from the margin of a lung tumor. The TCR originated in a male donor with lung adenocarcinoma. The CD4 and CD8 labels of this study may be unreliable. The CDR3 sequence is CASSSGLRAKNIQYF. The CDR3, as DNA: TGTGCCAGCAGCTCGGGACTGCGAGCCAAAAACATTCAGTACTTC.